This T cell receptor beta chain originates from a study of T cell responses to AZD1222 COVID-19 vaccine. Study at large: Researchers grouped second doses given at about 4 or about 12 weeks into one pool.

Sequenced by immunoSEQ multiplex PCR; TCRdb stores in-frame clones only, minus some. This sample has tens of thousands of clones, with around 80% found just once. Of note for this clone: What it binds is unknown.

Trimming removed 3 bases at V and 9 bases at J, with 11 bases between. Per germline, CDR1 SGHTA and CDR2 FQGNSA. The CDR3 sequence is 12 residues long. Findings and limits, study-wide: Regions left unmutated in variants are reportedly the target of nearly half of spike-specific TCRs. Distributed over spike, vaccine-associated CD4 TCRs predominated at 160-218 and 743-854. Donors were largely white British and mainly female; clonal diversity was possibly underestimated.

This receptor was obtained from an adult in good health. The gene calls are TRBV7-2 and TRBJ1-2, with D unclear. This material consisted of peripheral blood, taken on day 0 of AZD1222 vaccination. The CDR3 DNA sequence: TGTGCCAGCAGCTTGGTGAGGGCGAGCTACACCTTC. Amino acid sequence: CASSLVRASYTF.